The TCR beta chain under discussion was sequenced for a study of blood T cell repertoires in COVID-19. CDR3 size: 15 residues. CDR1 SNHLY and CDR2 FYNNEI come from the germline V gene. Trimming cost V 2 bases and J 4 bases; bases outside gene matches: 6. Assay used: immunoSEQ multiplex PCR; TCRdb lists only in-frame clones, some missing. The top ten clones hold roughly 1% of a sample with about 480,000 clones, 89% of them seen once. The chain has TRBV2 and TRBJ2-5; 8 nucleotides align to TRBD2. The sequencing input was peripheral blood. This clonotype was obtained from a man younger than 30 with COVID-19, enrolled during active disease. DNA of the CDR3: TGTGCCAGCAGTGAACCCCGGGGGGGCCCAGAGACCCAGTACTTC. Amino acids: CASSEPRGGPETQYF.